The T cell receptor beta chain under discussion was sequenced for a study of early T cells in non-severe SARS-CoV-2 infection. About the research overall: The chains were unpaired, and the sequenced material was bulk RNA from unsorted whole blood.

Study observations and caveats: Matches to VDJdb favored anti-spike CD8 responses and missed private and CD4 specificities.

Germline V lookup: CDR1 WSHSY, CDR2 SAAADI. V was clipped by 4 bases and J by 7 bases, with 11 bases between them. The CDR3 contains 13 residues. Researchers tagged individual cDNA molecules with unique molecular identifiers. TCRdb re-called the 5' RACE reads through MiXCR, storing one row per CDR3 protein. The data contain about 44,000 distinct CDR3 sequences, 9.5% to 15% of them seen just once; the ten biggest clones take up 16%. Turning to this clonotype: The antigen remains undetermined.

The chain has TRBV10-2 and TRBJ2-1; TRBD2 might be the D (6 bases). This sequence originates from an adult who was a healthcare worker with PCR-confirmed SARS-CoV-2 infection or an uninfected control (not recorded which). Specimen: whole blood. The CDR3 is CASSVVAGNEQFF. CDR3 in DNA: TGCGCCAGCAGTGTGGTGGCGGGAAATGAGCAGTTCTTC.